This T cell receptor beta chain was retrieved from a study of cytomegalovirus exposure and HLA in healthy donors. Germline V gene lookup returns CDR1 MDHEN and CDR2 SYDVKM. Trimming took off 5 bases at V and 2 bases at J, with 15 bases between the two ends. There are 15 residues in the CDR3. The study ran its PCR with 60 Vbeta and 13 Jbeta primers. The table came from immunoSEQ multiplex PCR; TCRdb's copy has only in-frame clones and leaves some out. This table has hundreds of thousands of clones, about 80% appearing once. This clone appeared a few times. The rearrangement links TRBV28 to TRBJ2-5, with D hard to call. Material for sequencing was PBMCs. This clonotype originated in a middle-aged man in good health and CMV-seropositive. The CDR3 reads CASSPSQFPQETQYF. CDR3 nucleotides: TGTGCCAGCAGTCCCTCGCAGTTCCCACAAGAGACCCAGTACTTC.